The 14 T cell receptor beta chains in this list originate from one sample, sequenced in a study of OX40 agonist ivuxolimab in advanced cancers. Profiled with immunoSEQ multiplex PCR; TCRdb holds only in-frame clones, not every one. The sample lists fewer than 100,000 clones; approximately 80% were seen once. The input for sequencing was CD4+ or CD8+ T cells sorted from blood, taken in a trial of the OX40 agonist ivuxolimab. All receptors come from an adult with an advanced solid tumor such as melanoma, head and neck, liver or kidney cancer.

The rearrangement uses TRBV12-5 and TRBJ1-1, with D unresolved. V lost 5 bases and J 6 bases, leaving 13 bases between the germline ends. The CDR3 spans 13 residues. The germline V gene encodes CDR1 LGHNT and CDR2 FRNRAP. CDR3 in amino acids: CASGPQVRAEAFF. DNA for the CDR3: TGTGCTAGTGGTCCCCAGGTACGAGCTGAAGCTTTCTTT.

V and J are TRBV7-2 and TRBJ2-2; perhaps TRBD1 as D (6 bases). V was pared by 2 bases and J by 1 base, with 11 bases between. The CDR3 runs 16 residues. From germline, CDR1 is SGHTA and CDR2 FQGNSA. This CDR3 reads CASSLMGQVNTGELFF. In DNA, the CDR3 is TGTGCCAGCAGCTTAATGGGACAAGTGAACACCGGGGAGCTGTTTTTT.

This clone was picked up a small number of times. This chain links TRBV7-7 with TRBJ1-1, with unresolved D. This CDR3 spans 13 amino acids. V was shortened by 4 bases and J by 0 bases, with 6 bases between the two germline ends. CDR1 and CDR2 from the germline V gene are SSHAT and FNYEAQ (reference sequence). This chain's CDR3 is CASSSQLNTEAFF. The CDR3 DNA follows: TGTGCCAGCAGCTCTCAACTGAACACTGAAGCTTTCTTT. The complete variable domain, with remaining parts taken from reference TRBV7-7 and TRBJ1-1, reads GAGVSQSPRYKVTKRGQDVTLRCDPISSHATLYWYQQALGQGPEFLTYFNYEAQPDKSGLPSDRFSAERPEGSISTLTIQRTEQRDSAMYRCASSSQLNTEAFFGQGTRLTVV.

This clone was observed once. The rearrangement uses TRBV30 and TRBJ1-2; D uncertain. The germline V gene has CDR1 GTSNPN and CDR2 SVGIG (reference sequence). The CDR3 loop spans 13 amino acids. V was clipped by 0 bases and J by 4 bases, with 9 bases between them. The CDR3 coding sequence is TGTGCCTGGAGTGTACGGACCTCCTATGGCTACACCTTC. Amino acid sequence: CAWSVRTSYGYTF.

The rearrangement uses TRBV27 and TRBJ1-2, with 7 bases fitting TRBD1. The CDR3 has 13 residues. The V gene's germline CDR1 is MNHEY and CDR2 SMNVEV (reference sequence). The J segment lost 6 bases and the V segment lost 5 bases, leaving 6 bases of the junction unmatched. The CDR3 loop is CASSQFDRDGYTF. The CDR3 bases are TGTGCCAGCAGTCAATTCGACAGGGATGGCTACACCTTC.

The chain uses TRBV18 and TRBJ2-2, with a possible D match to TRBD1 (6 bases). V lost 3 bases, J lost 2 bases, and 10 bases lay in between. The CDR3 is 15 residues long. Germline V gives CDR1 KGHSH, CDR2 LQKENI. The CDR3, as DNA: TGTGCCAGCTCACCCCAGACAGGAAACACCGGGGAGCTGTTTTTT. Translated, it gives CASSPQTGNTGELFF.

The chain couples TRBV28 to TRBJ2-4, with D possibly matching TRBD1 (5 bases). Deletions cut 2 bases from V and 7 bases from J, with 6 bases between. Germline V gene sequence: CDR1 MDHEN, CDR2 SYDVKM. The CDR3 runs 12 residues. CDR3 loop: CASSLPGNIQYF. The CDR3, as DNA: TGTGCCAGCAGTTTACCAGGGAACATTCAGTACTTC.

The chain carries TRBV30 and TRBJ2-7; D may match TRBD1 or TRBD2 (5 bases each). Trimming took off 5 bases at V and 2 bases at J, with 19 bases between the two ends. Germline CDR1 reads GTSNPN; CDR2 reads SVGIG (reference sequence). CDR3 length: 15 amino acids. This chain's CDR3 is CAWPPGRDPTYEQYV. DNA of the CDR3: TGTGCCTGGCCCCCGGGCCGGGACCCGACCTACGAGCAGTACGTC.

This clone was counted a single time. This chain joins TRBV28 and TRBJ1-1; TRBD1 might be the D (5 bases). V was trimmed by 7 bases and J by 4 bases, leaving 13 bases between them. This CDR3 contains 13 residues. Germline CDR1 reads MDHEN; CDR2 reads SYDVKM. The DNA for the CDR3 is TGTGCCAGCACCTCGGGACTCGGCACTGAAGCTTTCTTT. As protein: CASTSGLGTEAFF. Full variable domain (rest looked up from reference TRBV28 and TRBJ1-1): DVKVTQSSRYLVKRTGEKVFLECVQDMDHENMFWYRQDPGLGLRLIYFSYDVKMKEKGDIPEGYSVSREKKERFSLILESASTNQTSMYLCASTSGLGTEAFFGQGTRLTVV.

This chain joins TRBV11-2 and TRBJ2-7, with 10 bases that match TRBD1. Germline loops: CDR1 SGHAT, CDR2 FQNNGV. Germline trimming cut 4 bases from V and 7 bases from J; bases unmatched to any gene: 10. The CDR3 extends over 15 amino acids. The CDR3 here is CASSSSGQGGREQYV. The CDR3 DNA sequence: TGTGCCAGCAGCTCGAGCGGACAGGGGGGGCGAGAGCAGTACGTC.

Written as DNA, the CDR3 is TGTGCCAGCAGTTTACTAGCGGGAGGAACCTACGAGCAGTACTTC. It specifies CASSLLAGGTYEQYF. The chain carries TRBV28 and TRBJ2-7; 11 bases are shared with TRBD2. Germline V gives CDR1 MDHEN, CDR2 SYDVKM. The V gene end was trimmed by 2 bases and the J gene end by 2 bases; junction bases not matched to a gene: 2. The CDR3 extends over 15 amino acids. Combining the CDR3 with reference TRBV28 and TRBJ2-7 gives the whole variable domain DVKVTQSSRYLVKRTGEKVFLECVQDMDHENMFWYRQDPGLGLRLIYFSYDVKMKEKGDIPEGYSVSREKKERFSLILESASTNQTSMYLCASSLLAGGTYEQYFGPGTRLTVT.

The V call is TRBV5-1, the J call TRBJ1-3; D is unresolved. V was shortened by 0 bases and J by 0 bases, with 4 bases between the two germline ends. The CDR3 extends over 14 amino acids. The germline gives CDR1 SGHRS, CDR2 YFSETQ. This CDR3 is CASSLASSGNTIYF. DNA of the CDR3: TGCGCCAGCAGCTTGGCCAGCTCTGGAAACACCATATATTTT.

The chain joins TRBV21-1 to TRBJ1-2; whether TRBD1, the table's D call, matches the DNA was not checked. TRBV21-1 constitutes a pseudogene. The CDR3 is made up of 19 amino acids. The CDR3 DNA reads TGTGCCAGCAGGGGGGCAGGGGGCTCCTCTCTGGCGGGGAACTATGGCTACACCTTC. It specifies CASRGAGGSSLAGNYGYTF.

The chain has TRBV6-1 and TRBJ1-3; a weak D match, TRBD1 (6 bases). This CDR3 contains 15 residues. CDR1 and CDR2 (germline): MNHNS, SASEGT. V lost 7 bases, J lost 0 bases, and 13 bases lay in between. This CDR3 reads CASNDRRSSGNTIYF. The CDR3 DNA sequence: TGTGCCAGCAATGACAGGAGAAGCTCTGGAAACACCATATATTTT.